This T cell receptor (beta chain) was retrieved from a study of blood T cells in healthy people across ages. A second roughly 6 to 11 cycle PCR used barcoded and J-beta primers. TCRdb ran MiXCR on the 5' RACE reads and lists one entry per CDR3 protein. This sample has 600,000 or so distinct CDR3 sequences; roughly 48% occur once, and the top ten carry approximately 25%. The CDR3 is 11 amino acids. Germline V gene lookup returns CDR1 DFQATT and CDR2 SNEGSKA (reference sequence). The sample holds a few counts of this clonotype. Drawing of peripheral blood yielded approximately 10 milliliters from each donor.

This clonotype originated in a man older than 75 in good health. Sequencing input: blood. The chain recombines TRBV20-1 with TRBJ2-5, with a tentative D call TRBD2 (5 bases). The DNA end favors TRBJ2-7, so the J call may be wrong. The CDR3 sequence: CSGIWNYEQYF. CDR3 DNA: TGCAGCGGGATCTGGAACTACGAGCAGTACTTC.